The 30 T cell receptor beta chains given below trace back to one sample, sequenced in a study of long-term antiretroviral therapy in people with HIV (dated by TCRdb to about 2022). Sequencing of the TRB variable region was done with the immunoSEQ hsTCRB v3.0 assay at survey level resolution. The source is immuneACCESS, and TCRdb retained only in-frame sequences with V and J called. Part of the clones is not carried over; for the studies checked, unresolved V genes explain less than half of this, and the remainder is unexplained. This sample is represented by roughly 44,000 clones; 90% to 95% of them were singletons. About 2.5% of the sample is taken by the ten largest. Sample: unsorted PBMCs, taken 3.7 years after starting antiretroviral therapy. Receptor source: a woman aged 50 to 60 with HIV.

The chain is built from TRBV7-3 and TRBJ2-1; 9 bases map to TRBD2. Germline V gives CDR1 SGHTA, CDR2 FQGTGA. The length of the CDR3 is 16 residues. With 6 bases clipped from V and 2 bases from J, the junction kept 8 bases outside the gene matches. The CDR3 loop is CASRPAGGGTYNEQFF. The CDR3 DNA reads as TGTGCCAGCAGGCCCGCGGGAGGGGGGACCTACAATGAGCAGTTCTTC.

This clone was found once. The chain joins TRBV29-1 to TRBJ2-7, with D perhaps TRBD1 (6 bases). The CDR3 sequence is 14 residues long. V lost 6 bases and J 0 bases, leaving 15 bases between the germline ends. Germline loops: CDR1 SQVTM, CDR2 ANQGSEA. CDR3 sequence: CSVLGQSSSYEQYF. The DNA for the CDR3 is TGCAGCGTGCTTGGACAGTCCAGCTCCTACGAGCAGTACTTC.

This rearrangement joins TRBV6-5 to TRBJ2-2, with D tentatively TRBD1 or TRBD2 (5 bases each). Germline CDR1 is MNHEY and CDR2 is SVGAGI. V lost 2 bases, J lost 5 bases, and 12 bases lay in between. The CDR3 runs to 15 residues. DNA for the CDR3: TGTGCCAGCAGTTACCACCCCGGGGCAACCGGGGAGCTGTTTTTT. It codes for CASSYHPGATGELFF.

The chain carries TRBV7-9 and TRBJ1-1; D is undetermined. The CDR3 is made up of 12 amino acids. V was clipped by 5 bases and J by 5 bases, with 9 bases between them. Germline V gene sequence: CDR1 SEHNR, CDR2 FQNEAQ (reference sequence). The CDR3 region has the DNA TGTGCCAGCAGCCCTCCGAGTACTGAAGCTTTCTTT. It encodes CASSPPSTEAFF.

This chain joins TRBV11-2 and TRBJ1-5, with unresolved D. This CDR3 is built from 11 residues. Trimming removed 3 bases at V and 9 bases at J, with 6 bases between. Germline-derived CDR1 and CDR2 are SGHAT and FQNNGV. CDR3: CASSFLAPQHF. The CDR3 DNA is TGTGCCAGCAGCTTCCTAGCGCCCCAGCATTTT.

The chain uses TRBV11-1 and TRBJ2-3; a possible D gene is TRBD2 (5 bases). The V and J ends lost 5 bases and 4 bases respectively, with 13 bases between them. This CDR3 comprises 14 residues. CDR1 SGHAT and CDR2 FQDESV come from the germline V gene (reference sequence). The CDR3 region has the DNA TGTGCCAGCAGCCCCCGAGGGCCGCCAGATACGCAGTATTTT. Encoded protein: CASSPRGPPDTQYF.

This clone came up once. This rearrangement joins TRBV7-3 to TRBJ2-7; 9 positions match TRBD1. CDR1 and CDR2 (germline): SGHTA, FQGTGA. V was clipped by 3 bases and J by 5 bases; unmatched bases: 11. This CDR3 has 16 residues. The CDR3 coding sequence is TGTGCCAGCAGCTTTACCACCGGGACAGGGAACGACGAGCAGTACTTC. This encodes CASSFTTGTGNDEQYF. Full variable domain (missing parts from reference TRBV7-3 and TRBJ2-7): GAGVSQTPSNKVTEKGKYVELRCDPISGHTALYWYRQSLGQGPEFLIYFQGTGAADDSGLPNDRFFAVRPEGSVSTLKIQRTERGDSAVYLCASSFTTGTGNDEQYFGPGTRLTVT.

The chain carries TRBV11-2 and TRBJ2-5, with D possibly TRBD2 on 6 matching bases. V lost 6 bases to trimming and J lost 14 bases, with 25 bases between them. The CDR3 extends over 14 amino acids. Germline V CDR1 and CDR2: SGHAT, FQNNGV. The CDR3 loop is CASRLRRDSADSYF. The DNA for the CDR3 is TGTGCCAGCAGACTAAGAAGGGACTCCGCGGATAGTTACTTC.

V gene TRBV29-1 combines with J gene TRBJ1-4; 8 positions match TRBD1. J gave up 8 bases and V 5 bases, and 13 bases lay outside the gene matches. Per germline, CDR1 SQVTM and CDR2 ANQGSEA. The CDR3 is 15 amino acids. The CDR3 region is CSVKTPQGAIEKLFF. In nucleotides, the CDR3 is TGCAGCGTTAAGACTCCTCAGGGGGCAATAGAAAAACTGTTTTTT.

The V call is TRBV5-4, the J call TRBJ2-2; D possibly corresponds to TRBD1 (5 bases). The germline V gene has CDR1 SGHNT and CDR2 YYREEE (reference sequence). This CDR3 spans 15 amino acids. The V gene lost 1 base and the J gene lost 5 bases, with 12 bases spanning the gap. CDR3 coding DNA: TGTGCCAGCAGCTTGCGGACAACGCCGACCGGGGAGCTGTTTTTT. The encoded protein is CASSLRTTPTGELFF.

The V gene is TRBV10-3, the J gene TRBJ2-1; D is uncertain. Germline V gene data show CDR1 as ENHRY and CDR2 as SYGVKD. V was cut by 10 bases and J by 4 bases, with 23 bases left in between. The CDR3 length is 16 residues. The CDR3 DNA follows: TGTGCCACCCAACCGACTGAGTCGCAGCGATACAATGAGCAGTTCTTC. The encoded protein is CATQPTESQRYNEQFF.

CDR3: CASMVGPFPETPERYF. The CDR3 coding sequence is TGCGCCAGCATGGTAGGCCCCTTTCCTGAGACACCCGAAAGGTACTTC. The chain combines TRBV10-1 with TRBJ2-7; no clear D. In germline, CDR1 is WNHNN, CDR2 SYGVQD (reference sequence). V was shortened by 7 bases and J by 12 bases, with 31 bases between the two germline ends. CDR3 length: 16 amino acids.

The chain links TRBV27 to TRBJ1-6; the D is unclear. With 4 bases removed from V and 7 bases from J, the gap between germline ends came to 5 bases. The CDR3 spans 12 residues. CDR1 and CDR2 from the germline V gene are MNHEY and SMNVEV (reference sequence). CDR3: CASSSGNSPLHF. CDR3 sequence (DNA): TGTGCCAGCAGTTCGGGGAATTCACCCCTCCACTTT.

This clone has a single count. The CDR3 loop reads CASSIRAGTGGGGEQYF. In DNA, the CDR3 is TGTGCCAGTAGTATAAGGGCCGGTACAGGGGGCGGAGGAGAGCAGTACTTC. The chain uses TRBV19 and TRBJ2-7, with 9 bases aligning to TRBD1. CDR1 is LNHDA and CDR2 is SQIVND in the germline V gene (reference sequence). The CDR3 loop spans 17 amino acids. Trimming took 2 bases from V and 7 from J; bases not matched to a gene: 15.

This clone was seen just once. The rearrangement uses TRBV9 and TRBJ1-4; the D gene is possibly TRBD1 (5 bases). V lost 4 bases to trimming and J lost 7 bases, with 11 bases between them. Germline CDR1 and CDR2: SGDLS and YYNGEE. The CDR3 covers 13 residues. This chain's CDR3 is CASSTGNREKLFF. The CDR3 DNA reads as TGTGCCAGCAGCACAGGCAATCGTGAAAAACTGTTTTTT. The full variable domain, in which reference TRBV9 and TRBJ1-4 provide the parts outside the CDR3, is DSGVTQTPKHLITATGQRVTLRCSPRSGDLSVYWYQQSLDQGLQFLIQYYNGEERAKGNILERFSAQQFPDLHSELNLSSLELGDSALYFCASSTGNREKLFFGSGTQLSVL.

This rearrangement joins TRBV27 to TRBJ1-6, with D uncertain. Germline CDR1 MNHEY, CDR2 SMNVEV (reference sequence). The CDR3 runs 13 residues. Trimming cost V 9 bases and J 7 bases, with 13 bases left between them. The CDR3 sequence is CASSPGKNSPLHF. In nucleotides, the CDR3 is TGTGCCAGTAGCCCCGGGAAGAATTCACCCCTCCACTTT.

This clone was seen once. This chain links TRBV4-3 with TRBJ2-7; 9 positions match TRBD2. The CDR3 consists of 17 residues. Trimming at V came to 0 bases and at J to 4 bases, leaving 10 bases not matched to a gene. Germline V gene data show CDR1 as LGHNA and CDR2 as YSLEER. As DNA, the CDR3 is TGCGCCAGCAGCCAAGATCTTGGAGCGGGGGGTCGGTACGAGCAGTACTTC. Residues: CASSQDLGAGGRYEQYF.

This rearrangement joins TRBV9 to TRBJ1-6, with D possibly TRBD1 on 6 matching bases. The germline V gene has CDR1 SGDLS and CDR2 YYNGEE. V lost 4 bases and J lost 6, with 17 bases in between. This CDR3 region has 16 residues. CDR3 in amino acids: CASSSRAQGGNSPLHF. The CDR3 DNA reads TGTGCCAGCAGCTCAAGGGCCCAAGGGGGTAATTCACCCCTCCACTTT.

The chain is built from TRBV6-5 and TRBJ1-6; perhaps TRBD1 as D (6 bases). Trimming stripped 6 bases from V and 6 bases from J, with 9 bases between. This CDR3 spans 13 amino acids. The V gene's germline CDR1 is MNHEY and CDR2 SVGAGI. The CDR3 here is CASRQGPNSPLHF. CDR3 DNA sequence: TGTGCCAGCAGACAGGGTCCTAATTCACCCCTCCACTTT.

This clone was counted once. The J gene is TRBJ2-7, the V gene TRBV9; D ambiguous. This CDR3 comprises 14 residues. Germline CDR1 is SGDLS and CDR2 is YYNGEE. Trimming stripped 2 bases from V and 3 bases from J, with 12 bases between. The CDR3, as DNA: TGTGCCAGCAGCGTCTCCCTTGGGGACTACGAGCAGTACTTC. Protein: CASSVSLGDYEQYF. Supplemented by reference TRBV9 and TRBJ2-7, the full variable domain reads DSGVTQTPKHLITATGQRVTLRCSPRSGDLSVYWYQQSLDQGLQFLIQYYNGEERAKGNILERFSAQQFPDLHSELNLSSLELGDSALYFCASSVSLGDYEQYFGPGTRLTVT.

This rearrangement joins TRBV5-6 to TRBJ1-5; D may be TRBD1 (5 bases). The CDR3 is 13 residues long. V was trimmed by 4 bases and J by 3 bases, leaving 8 bases between them. Per germline, CDR1 SGHDT and CDR2 YYEEEE. The CDR3 DNA is TGTGCCAGCAGCCCAGGGTTCAATCAGCCCCAGCATTTT. Its protein product is CASSPGFNQPQHF.

The CDR3 DNA reads as TGTGCCAGCAGCTTAGCCCTTTCGACTAGCCAAACACGAGATACGCAGTATTTT. It codes for CASSLALSTSQTRDTQYF. This sequence joins TRBV11-1 and TRBJ2-3; 7 bases fit TRBD2. The CDR3 is 18 amino acids. From germline, CDR1 is SGHAT and CDR2 FQDESV (reference sequence). J was trimmed by 5 bases and V by 0 bases; bases with no gene match: 14.

This clone occurred once. The chain joins TRBV15 to TRBJ2-3; tentatively, D is TRBD1 or TRBD2 (5 bases each). The CDR3 sequence is 13 residues long. The V end was cut by 8 bases, the J end by 3 bases, with 12 bases between. Germline V gene data show CDR1 as LNHNV and CDR2 as YYDKDF (reference sequence). This chain's CDR3 is CATGGTKTDTQYF. The DNA for the CDR3 is TGTGCCACCGGGGGAACGAAGACAGATACGCAGTATTTT.

The chain joins TRBV4-1 to TRBJ2-5, with 9 bases matching TRBD1. The CDR3 is 15 residues long. With 4 bases clipped from V and 4 bases from J, the junction kept 7 bases outside the gene matches. Germline CDR1 MGHRA, CDR2 YSYEKL. The CDR3 DNA sequence: TGCGCCAGCAGCCCACGGGGACAGGGTCGAGAGACCCAGTACTTC. This gives the protein CASSPRGQGRETQYF.

This chain uses TRBV2 with TRBJ2-4, with D perhaps matching TRBD1 (5 bases). CDR3 length equals 15 residues. Trimming removed 7 bases from V and 1 base from J, with 14 bases in between. CDR1 is SNHLY and CDR2 is FYNNEI in the germline V gene. In DNA form, the CDR3 reads TGTGCCAGCACTTCCCTAGGGGCGGCCAAAAACATTCAGTACTTC. It yields the protein CASTSLGAAKNIQYF.

The chain couples TRBV5-5 to TRBJ2-1; D is perhaps TRBD1 (6 bases). The CDR3 covers 16 residues. Germline V gene data show CDR1 as SGHKS and CDR2 as YYEKEE (reference sequence). The V gene lost 4 bases and the J gene lost 3 bases, with 17 bases spanning the gap. The CDR3 DNA is TGTGCCAGCAGCCCAGGGCGAGGGGGTTTCTACAATGAGCAGTTCTTC. Protein sequence: CASSPGRGGFYNEQFF.

CDR3 sequence: CASSLPTGHSTKNIQYF. The CDR3 region has the DNA TGTGCCAGCAGCTTACCGACAGGTCATTCAACCAAAAACATTCAGTACTTC. The chain joins TRBV5-6 to TRBJ2-4; D is possibly TRBD1 (6 bases). The germline CDR1 and CDR2 sequences are SGHDT and YYEEEE. V was trimmed by 2 bases and J by 2 bases, leaving 17 bases between them. The CDR3 is 17 amino acids.

The chain joins TRBV6-6 to TRBJ2-7; D is perhaps TRBD2 (5 bases). V was shortened by 6 bases and J by 4 bases, with 7 bases between the two germline ends. CDR1 and CDR2 (germline): MNHNY, SVGAGI (reference sequence). CDR3 size: 11 residues. In DNA form, the CDR3 reads TGTGCCAGCAGCCGGAGGTACGAGCAGTACTTC. Translating it yields CASSRRYEQYF.

This sequence joins TRBV19 and TRBJ1-1; D possibly corresponds to TRBD1 (5 bases). Germline V gene data show CDR1 as LNHDA and CDR2 as SQIVND (reference sequence). Trimming left V 5 bases short and J 4 bases short, with 17 bases between. The CDR3 has 15 amino acids. The DNA for the CDR3 is TGTGCCAGTAGTGACCTACAGGACAAAGGCACTGAAGCTTTCTTT. It codes for CASSDLQDKGTEAFF.

The chain combines TRBV12-5 with TRBJ2-3; D remains ambiguous. Germline lookup yields CDR1 LGHNT and CDR2 FRNRAP. This CDR3 contains 15 residues. Trimming shortened V by 2 bases and J by 2 bases, and 11 bases separated the two germline ends. CDR3 loop: CASGLRPGSTDTQYF. CDR3 nucleotides: TGTGCTAGTGGTTTGAGGCCTGGCTCCACAGATACGCAGTATTTT.